This T cell receptor (beta chain) is from a study of identical twins. Study-wide results and limits: Not following the same donors, the study drew its conclusions from cross-sectional statistical analysis. Beta out-of-frame sequences displayed a weaker excess of sharing between twins.

As regards this clonotype: Its cognate antigen is unknown.

The authors used template switching to add a universal primer site and gave cDNA unique molecular identifiers. In TCRdb, the 5' RACE reads were re-called with MiXCR into one record per CDR3 protein. The table records roughly 1.6 million distinct CDR3 sequences, 25% to 35% of them present only once. Specimen: cord blood. This clonotype originated in a newborn girl in good health.

CDR3 DNA sequence: TGTGCCAGCAGTTTACACCCTGAGGCCTACGAGCAGTACTTC. Translation gives CASSLHPEAYEQYF. The genes are TRBV27 and TRBJ2-5; unclear D gene. Near its end, the DNA agrees better with TRBJ2-7, so the J call may be wrong. Germline values: CDR1 MNHEY, CDR2 SMNVEV (reference sequence). CDR3 length: 14 amino acids.